The next 11 T cell receptor beta chains were all read from a single sample in a study of cytomegalovirus exposure and HLA in healthy donors. In the PCR, 60 Vbeta and 13 Jbeta primers were used. Produced via immunoSEQ multiplex PCR; TCRdb's table is partial and in-frame only. The sample records 100,000 to 150,000 clones, around four fifths being singletons. Sequencing input: PBMCs. Every receptor here comes from a female donor in good health and CMV-seronegative.

The rearrangement joins TRBV19 to TRBJ2-6; TRBD1 is a possible D gene (6 bases). V was pared by 0 bases and J by 1 base, with 13 bases between. This CDR3 comprises 18 residues. The germline V gene encodes CDR1 LNHDA and CDR2 SQIVND (reference sequence). CDR3 coding DNA: TGTGCCAGTAGTATAGACCACCTGGGACAATCTGGGGCCAACGTCCTGACTTTC. Translated, it gives CASSIDHLGQSGANVLTF.

The V call is TRBV7-2, the J call TRBJ2-3; D unclear. Germline assignment: CDR1 SGHTA and CDR2 FQGNSA. The ends were cut back, 1 base at V and 4 bases at J, with 15 bases in the middle. CDR3 size: 16 residues. For the CDR3, the DNA is TGTGCCAGCAGCTTAGGGCACCTCCCGCAGTCAGATACGCAGTATTTT. This codes for CASSLGHLPQSDTQYF.

This clone was seen a single time. V and J are TRBV10-3 and TRBJ1-1; no clear D. V lost 2 bases, J lost 5 bases, and 12 bases lay in between. Germline V gene sequence: CDR1 ENHRY, CDR2 SYGVKD. The CDR3 is 14 residues long. CDR3 in DNA: TGTGCCATCAGTGAGCCGGAGGAATTGACTGAAGCTTTCTTT. Encoded protein: CAISEPEELTEAFF.

The chain carries TRBV5-1 and TRBJ2-7; TRBD2 matches 8 bases. Germline CDR1 SGHRS, CDR2 YFSETQ. This CDR3 contains 14 residues. Trimming took 4 bases from V and 5 from J; bases not matched to a gene: 8. The CDR3 DNA sequence: TGCGCCAGCAGCCCGGGAGGGACCGAGGACGAGCAGTACTTC. This sequence encodes CASSPGGTEDEQYF.

The chain carries TRBV19 and TRBJ1-5; D is ambiguous. The V end was cut by 3 bases, the J end by 7 bases, with 7 bases between. Germline loops: CDR1 LNHDA, CDR2 SQIVND (reference sequence). This CDR3 spans 12 amino acids. CDR3 sequence: CASSIGGQPQHF. CDR3 bases: TGTGCCAGTAGTATTGGAGGACAGCCCCAGCATTTT. Based on the CDR3 plus reference TRBV19 and TRBJ1-5, the full variable domain is DGGITQSPKYLFRKEGQNVTLSCEQNLNHDAMYWYRQDPGQGLRLIYYSQIVNDFQKGDIAEGYSVSREKKESFPLTVTSAQKNPTAFYLCASSIGGQPQHFGDGTRLSIL.

This clone was picked up a small number of times. The V gene is TRBV5-5, the J gene TRBJ1-2; 7 nucleotides align to TRBD1. The V and J ends lost 4 bases and 7 bases, in that order; junction bases with no gene match: 10. The germline V gene has CDR1 SGHKS and CDR2 YYEKEE (reference sequence). CDR3 size: 14 residues. The CDR3, as DNA: TGTGCCAGCAGCCTTTGGGACAGTCCCTTTGGCTACACCTTC. It is translated as CASSLWDSPFGYTF.

V gene TRBV7-2 combines with J gene TRBJ2-3; a weak D match, TRBD2 (5 bases). CDR3 length: 13 residues. Germline CDR1 and CDR2: SGHTA and FQGNSA. V was cut by 4 bases and J by 6 bases, with 11 bases left in between. The CDR3 loop is CASSSIPSDTQYF. CDR3 bases: TGTGCCAGCAGCTCGATACCTAGCGATACGCAGTATTTT.

In this sample, this clone turned up a few times. The V call is TRBV2, the J call TRBJ2-1; D is perhaps TRBD2 (5 bases). Germline-derived CDR1 and CDR2 are SNHLY and FYNNEI. This CDR3 has 13 amino acids. Trimming left V 1 base short and J 8 bases short, with 9 bases between. The CDR3, as DNA: TGTGCCAGCAGTGAAGAAACTAGTTATGAGCAGTTCTTC. Translation gives CASSEETSYEQFF.

The chain is built from TRBV6-5 and TRBJ1-6; no firm D call. Trimming shortened V by 7 bases and J by 1 base, and 8 bases separated the two germline ends. Germline values: CDR1 MNHEY, CDR2 SVGAGI. The CDR3 loop spans 14 amino acids. Here the CDR3 DNA reads TGTGCCAGCACGGCAGGTTCCTATAATTCACCCCTCCACTTT. This codes for CASTAGSYNSPLHF.

The chain couples TRBV15 to TRBJ2-5; the match to TRBD2 covers 7 bases. The V segment lost 3 bases and the J segment 5 bases; nucleotides outside the gene matches: 12. This CDR3 region has 16 residues. The germline CDR1 and CDR2 sequences are LNHNV and YYDKDF (reference sequence). The chain's CDR3 is CATSSPGTLGGETQYF. In DNA form, the CDR3 reads TGTGCCACCAGCAGTCCCGGGACCTTGGGAGGGGAGACCCAGTACTTC.

This rearrangement joins TRBV28 to TRBJ2-1; TRBD2 is a possible D gene (6 bases). V was clipped by 4 bases and J by 4 bases, with 17 bases between them. CDR1 MDHEN and CDR2 SYDVKM come from the germline V gene. The CDR3 length is 16 residues. CDR3 bases: TGTGCCAGCAGTTCCATGGGGGGTACTCGTTACAATGAGCAGTTCTTC. It encodes CASSSMGGTRYNEQFF. Combining the CDR3 with reference TRBV28 and TRBJ2-1 gives the whole variable domain DVKVTQSSRYLVKRTGEKVFLECVQDMDHENMFWYRQDPGLGLRLIYFSYDVKMKEKGDIPEGYSVSREKKERFSLILESASTNQTSMYLCASSSMGGTRYNEQFFGPGTRLTVL.